The rows below give T cell receptor beta chains drawn from one sample of a study of blood T cell repertoires in COVID-19. Produced via immunoSEQ multiplex PCR; TCRdb's table is partial and in-frame only. The table lists around 97,000 clones, over 65% of them singletons. Material: peripheral blood. The receptors derive from a human donor in a cohort sampled during active COVID-19. The CDR3 runs from the conserved cysteine through the conserved F or W. The D gene is left open where the match is weak. Expanded clones get a size class; other rows say once, few or many, or leave the size out.

j_call	d_call	v_call	clone_size	cdr3_aa	cdr3_nt
TRBJ1-2	-	TRBV25-1	-	CASSAQVGYGYTF	TGTGCCAGCAGTGCCCAGGTTGGCTATGGCTACACCTTC
TRBJ2-6	-	TRBV7-3	-	CASSLGGAGANVLTF	TGTGCCAGCAGCTTAGGAGGCGCTGGGGCCAACGTCCTGACTTTC
TRBJ1-3	-	TRBV3-1/TRBV3-2	-	CASSPGDFSGNTIYF	TGTGCCAGCAGCCCCGGGGACTTCTCTGGAAACACCATATATTTT
TRBJ1-1	-	TRBV10-1	-	CASSLGANTEAFF	TGCGCCAGTTCTTTGGGGGCCAACACTGAAGCTTTCTTT
TRBJ2-1	TRBD1	TRBV5-1	-	CASSLAKGTGGRNEQFF	TGCGCCAGCAGCTTGGCCAAAGGGACAGGGGGCAGGAATGAGCAGTTCTTC
TRBJ2-1	TRBD2	TRBV7-8	-	CASSRGGNEQFF	TGTGCCAGCAGCCGGGGAGGGAATGAGCAGTTCTTC
TRBJ2-7	TRBD2	TRBV5-1	-	CASSLVAGELYEQYF	TGCGCCAGCAGCTTGGTGGCGGGGGAGCTCTACGAGCAGTACTTC
TRBJ2-7	-	TRBV3-1/TRBV3-2	many	CASSPRQRYEQYF	TGTGCCAGCAGCCCGAGACAGAGATACGAGCAGTACTTC
TRBJ2-3	TRBD2	TRBV7-2	-	CASSSGLAGGADTQYF	TGTGCCAGCAGCTCCGGACTAGCGGGGGGAGCTGATACGCAGTATTTT
TRBJ2-7	-	TRBV18	-	CASSPSNPSLVAYEQYF	TGTGCCAGCTCACCCTCTAACCCCTCCTTGGTGGCCTACGAGCAGTACTTC
TRBJ2-1	TRBD1	TRBV7-2	-	CASSLRGGTGNEQFF	TGTGCCAGCAGCTTAAGGGGCGGGACAGGGAATGAGCAGTTCTTC
TRBJ2-2	-	TRBV5-1	-	CASSLDSRGPNTGELFF	TGCGCCAGCAGCTTGGATAGCAGGGGTCCGAACACCGGGGAGCTGTTTTTT
TRBJ2-7	-	TRBV14	-	CASSQLGGYEQYF	TGTGCCAGCAGCCAACTCGGCGGGTACGAGCAGTACTTC
TRBJ2-1	TRBD2	TRBV5-1	-	CASSDSGGASYNEQFF	TGCGCCAGCAGCGATAGCGGGGGGGCTAGCTACAATGAGCAGTTCTTC
TRBJ2-5	TRBD2	TRBV29-1	-	CSVGVSGGQETQYF	TGCAGCGTTGGGGTTAGCGGGGGCCAAGAGACCCAGTACTTC
TRBJ1-5	-	TRBV19	-	CASSIYSGVSNQPQHF	TGTGCCAGTAGTATCTATTCGGGGGTGAGCAATCAGCCCCAGCATTTT
TRBJ1-4	-	TRBV5-1	-	CASSLPRQNEKLFF	TGCGCCAGCAGCTTGCCCAGGCAAAATGAAAAACTGTTTTTT
TRBJ1-4	-	TRBV5-5	-	CASAPRPDRSNEKLFF	TGTGCCAGCGCCCCGCGCCCAGACAGGTCTAATGAAAAACTGTTTTTT
TRBJ2-2	-	TRBV7-9	-	CASSLVPTATGELFF	TGTGCCAGCAGCTTAGTCCCGACAGCCACCGGGGAGCTGTTTTTT
TRBJ2-7	TRBD2	TRBV5-4	-	CASSLAGENYEQYF	TGTGCCAGCAGCCTAGCGGGGGAAAACTACGAGCAGTACTTC
TRBJ2-1	TRBD1	TRBV19	-	CASLDRGRGNEQFF	TGTGCCAGTCTGGACAGGGGGCGCGGGAATGAGCAGTTCTTC
TRBJ2-3	-	TRBV9	-	CASSEGSATDTQYF	TGTGCCAGCAGCGAGGGGTCAGCCACAGATACGCAGTATTTT
TRBJ2-7	TRBD1	TRBV5-4	-	CASSLEGQLGEQYF	TGTGCCAGCAGCTTGGAGGGACAGCTGGGCGAGCAGTACTTC
TRBJ2-1	-	TRBV3-1/TRBV3-2	-	CASSLRGLATCEQFF	TGTGCCAGCAGCCTGCGGGGATTGGCCACCTGTGAGCAGTTCTTC
TRBJ1-6	TRBD1	TRBV18	-	CASSSDRGDRGSPLHF	TGTGCCAGCTCATCCGACAGGGGCGATCGAGGTTCACCCCTCCACTTT
TRBJ1-3	-	TRBV5-6	-	CASSLVHSGNTIYF	TGTGCCAGCAGCTTGGTCCACTCTGGAAACACCATATATTTT
TRBJ2-3	TRBD2	TRBV9	-	CASSISGGNPDTQYF	TGTGCCAGCAGCATTAGCGGGGGGAACCCAGATACGCAGTATTTT
TRBJ2-7	-	TRBV9	-	CASSVAQAPYEQYF	TGTGCCAGCAGCGTAGCTCAGGCGCCCTACGAGCAGTACTTC
TRBJ1-3	-	TRBV7-9	once	CASSLADTIYF	TGTGCCAGCAGCCTTGCGGACACCATATATTTT
TRBJ2-5	TRBD1	TRBV7-9	once	CASSSPRQGGYETQYF	TGTGCCAGCAGCTCCCCCCGACAGGGGGGGTATGAGACCCAGTACTTC
TRBJ2-7	TRBD1	TRBV27	-	CASSLRSPGGTYEQYF	TGTGCCAGCAGTTTACGGTCGCCAGGGGGTACCTACGAGCAGTACTTC
TRBJ2-2	TRBD1	TRBV19	-	CASSQDRGRTGELFF	TGTGCCAGTAGTCAAGACAGGGGTAGGACCGGGGAGCTGTTTTTT
TRBJ2-3	TRBD2	TRBV7-6	once	CASSQLRGSTDTQYF	TGTGCCAGCAGCCAGTTGCGGGGGAGCACAGATACGCAGTATTTT
TRBJ1-1	-	TRBV6-5	few	CASRGQRNTEAFF	TGTGCCAGCAGGGGACAAAGGAACACTGAAGCTTTCTTT
TRBJ2-3	-	TRBV4-3	-	CASSQDLLKGDTQYF	TGCGCCAGCAGCCAAGATCTACTGAAGGGGGATACGCAGTATTTT